A selection of T cell receptor beta chains follows, all from one sample in a study of cytomegalovirus exposure and HLA in healthy donors. Assay: immunoSEQ multiplex PCR; the TCRdb copy retains only in-frame clones and omits some. The table has fewer than 130,000 clones, 60% to 85% seen once; the top ten hold roughly 4.9%. The sequencing input was PBMCs. These receptors all stem from a female donor in good health and CMV-seropositive. The conserved cysteine and the conserved F or W are not part of the CDR3 here. Fields, in order: J gene, V gene, clone size, CDR3 protein. Size is omitted from some rows. Given values are once, few, many or a class for expanded clones.

J gene: TRBJ1-5; V gene: TRBV9; clone size: -; CDR3 protein: ASSVEGGAGQPQH
J gene: TRBJ2-2; V gene: TRBV4-3; clone size: -; CDR3 protein: ASSQDGVGRGGPQVGSGELF
J gene: TRBJ2-5; V gene: TRBV6-1; clone size: -; CDR3 protein: ASSQGARETQY
J gene: TRBJ2-3; V gene: TRBV7-2; clone size: few; CDR3 protein: ASSLALVRTDTQY
J gene: TRBJ2-4; V gene: TRBV18; clone size: -; CDR3 protein: ASSPPIQGRSTKNIQY
J gene: -; V gene: TRBV2; clone size: -; CDR3 protein: ASKTGPTHEQY
J gene: TRBJ1-4; V gene: TRBV5-1; clone size: -; CDR3 protein: ASSLAYGLEKLF
J gene: TRBJ1-4; V gene: TRBV7-9; clone size: once; CDR3 protein: ASSLGQGKYEKLF
J gene: TRBJ2-4; V gene: TRBV7-9; clone size: -; CDR3 protein: ASSLSKRDKNIQY
J gene: TRBJ1-2; V gene: TRBV7-6; clone size: -; CDR3 protein: ASSRGQISLNGYT
J gene: TRBJ1-1; V gene: TRBV9; clone size: -; CDR3 protein: ASNQGTGGANTEAF
J gene: TRBJ2-2; V gene: TRBV29-1; clone size: -; CDR3 protein: SAAQGANTGELF
J gene: TRBJ2-3; V gene: TRBV2; clone size: -; CDR3 protein: ASSLTFRGQADTQY
J gene: TRBJ2-1; V gene: TRBV10-3; clone size: -; CDR3 protein: AISESIGQSSYNEQF
J gene: TRBJ1-2; V gene: TRBV30; clone size: -; CDR3 protein: AWARGRKNGYT
J gene: TRBJ1-2; V gene: TRBV5-1; clone size: -; CDR3 protein: ASSLGGLANYGYT
J gene: TRBJ1-2; V gene: TRBV28; clone size: -; CDR3 protein: ASSLSPGAAGGYT
J gene: TRBJ1-4; V gene: TRBV6-1; clone size: -; CDR3 protein: ASSAAPQGINEKLF
J gene: TRBJ2-7; V gene: TRBV6-1; clone size: few; CDR3 protein: ATLAGGLGEQY
J gene: TRBJ1-3; V gene: TRBV5-1; clone size: -; CDR3 protein: ASSSTGSGNTIY
J gene: TRBJ1-2; V gene: TRBV2; clone size: -; CDR3 protein: ASSEWRNYGYT
J gene: TRBJ2-3; V gene: TRBV28; clone size: -; CDR3 protein: ASSPMTSGRDTQY
J gene: TRBJ1-4; V gene: TRBV29-1; clone size: -; CDR3 protein: SVGGQGATNEKLF
J gene: TRBJ2-2; V gene: TRBV4-1; clone size: once; CDR3 protein: ASSQGRLAEILPNTGELF
J gene: TRBJ1-3; V gene: TRBV11-2; clone size: -; CDR3 protein: ASSLAGTTGNTIY
J gene: TRBJ2-1; V gene: TRBV11-3; clone size: -; CDR3 protein: ASSNTAGTSMSYNEQF
J gene: TRBJ2-1; V gene: TRBV30; clone size: -; CDR3 protein: AWSGGGEGPYNEQF
J gene: TRBJ1-3; V gene: TRBV7-9; clone size: -; CDR3 protein: ASSLTYGTGRIAGNTIY
J gene: TRBJ2-7; V gene: TRBV19; clone size: -; CDR3 protein: ASSRGPVGEQY
J gene: TRBJ1-2; V gene: TRBV19; clone size: -; CDR3 protein: ASSIASRVRGYT
J gene: TRBJ2-7; V gene: TRBV30; clone size: -; CDR3 protein: AWSVIGGGEQY